These 21 T cell receptor beta chains were all obtained from the same sample, sequenced in a study of shared clonotypes between healthy human individuals. As defined, naive CD8 cells were CD45RO-negative and positively selected for CCR7, with terminally differentiated effector memory CD45RA+ cells excluded. The data were produced by immunoSEQ multiplex PCR, yet TCRdb's version contains in-frame clones alone and is incomplete. The sample lists about 2 million clones, approximately 94% occurring once. Sequencing was carried out using naive CD8+ T cells sorted from blood. These receptors originate from a young man in good health.

The V and J genes are TRBV6-5 and TRBJ1-4; D is possibly TRBD1 (5 bases). The V gene's germline CDR1 is MNHEY and CDR2 SVGAGI. Trimming left V 2 bases short and J 6 bases short, with 13 bases between. The CDR3 contains 15 residues. CDR3 sequence reads: CASSYGSGEDEKLFF. The CDR3 nucleotides are TGTGCCAGCAGTTACGGATCGGGGGAGGATGAAAAACTGTTTTTT.

The rearrangement links TRBV6-5 to TRBJ1-2; 7 bases are a match to TRBD1. V shed 0 bases, J shed 6 bases, and the junction held 7 bases outside the gene matches. CDR3 length: 15 amino acids. The germline V gene has CDR1 MNHEY and CDR2 SVGAGI. The CDR3 nucleotides are TGTGCCAGCAGTTACTCGATAGGGGGCTTGGATGGCTACACCTTC. This sequence encodes CASSYSIGGLDGYTF.

The table lists this clone with a count of one. CDR3 sequence (DNA): TGTGCCAGCAGCTTGATTGGGGCCCCCTACGAGCAGTACTTC. It yields the protein CASSLIGAPYEQYF. The chain employs TRBV5-6 and TRBJ2-5; D is perhaps TRBD1 (5 bases). The better agreement between TRBJ2-7 and the DNA end casts doubt on the J call. This CDR3 region has 14 residues. Germline V gives CDR1 SGHDT, CDR2 YYEEEE.

In this sample, this clone turned up once. The chain combines TRBV21-1 with TRBJ1-5. TRBV21-1 is a pseudogene segment. The CDR3 has 16 amino acids. The CDR3 protein is CASNLALGGCNQPQHF. DNA for the CDR3: TGTGCCAGCAACCTGGCCCTCGGGGGCTGCAATCAGCCCCAGCATTTT.

J is TRBJ2-1 and V is TRBV5-1; a possible D gene is TRBD2 (5 bases). Trimming left V 4 bases short and J 1 base short, with 12 bases between. The germline CDR1 and CDR2 sequences are SGHRS and YFSETQ. The CDR3 sequence is 15 residues long. The CDR3, as DNA: TGCGCCAGCAGCGGCTCTAGCAGGTCCTACAATGAGCAGTTCTTC. As protein: CASSGSSRSYNEQFF.

This clone came up a few times. The chain recombines TRBV7-8 with TRBJ2-7; 10 nucleotides agree with TRBD1. CDR1 SGHVS and CDR2 FQNEAQ come from the germline V gene. After removal of 5 bases from V and 2 bases from J, the junction contained 6 bases not matched to a gene. This CDR3 has 15 residues. The CDR3, as DNA: TGTGCCAGCAGCAACCGGGACAGGGGTCCCTACGAGCAGTACTTC. Amino acids: CASSNRDRGPYEQYF. Based on the CDR3 plus reference TRBV7-8 and TRBJ2-7, the full variable domain is GAGVSQSPRYKVAKRGQDVALRCDPISGHVSLFWYQQALGQGPEFLTYFQNEAQLDKSGLPSDRFFAERPEGSVSTLKIQRTQQEDSAVYLCASSNRDRGPYEQYFGPGTRLTVT.

V is TRBV19 and J is TRBJ1-6; D is uncertain. Germline-derived CDR1 and CDR2 are LNHDA and SQIVND (reference sequence). The CDR3 is 12 residues long. V dropped 3 bases and J dropped 7 bases, with 4 bases sitting between them. The DNA of the CDR3 is TGTGCCAGTAGTATCTCAAATTCACCCCTCCACTTT. Translating it yields CASSISNSPLHF.

The chain's CDR3 is CASSQGGNEQFF. The CDR3 DNA reads TGTGCCAGCAGCCAGGGGGGGAATGAGCAGTTCTTC. The genes are TRBV5-4 and TRBJ2-1, with D possibly being TRBD1 or TRBD2 (7 bases each). This CDR3 has 12 amino acids. CDR1 is SGHNT, CDR2 YYREEE, per germline (reference sequence). V dropped 4 bases and J dropped 7 bases, with 9 bases sitting between them.

With respect to this clone: Different DNA sequences within this sample yield the same CDR3. The CDR3 nucleotides are TGTGCCAGCAGTGAATCGGGGGGGTATGGCTACACCTTC. This sequence encodes CASSESGGYGYTF. The chain joins TRBV25-1 to TRBJ1-2, with D perhaps matching TRBD1 (5 bases). Trimming stripped 1 base from V and 5 bases from J, with 8 bases between. The V gene's germline CDR1 is MGHDK and CDR2 SYGVNS. The CDR3 has 13 amino acids.

The rearrangement links TRBV4-3 to TRBJ2-7, with 9 bases identical to TRBD2. Germline CDR1 is LGHNA and CDR2 is YSLEER. After removal of 1 base from V and 2 bases from J, the junction contained 3 bases not matched to a gene. The CDR3 is 15 residues long. In DNA, the CDR3 is TGCGCCAGCAGCCAAGCTAGCGGGGCACCCTACGAGCAGTACTTC. Residues: CASSQASGAPYEQYF.

The chain couples TRBV2 to TRBJ2-5; 8 bases are a match to TRBD2. J lost 2 bases, V lost 4 bases, and 3 bases had no gene match. From germline, CDR1 is SNHLY and CDR2 FYNNEI. The CDR3 covers 14 residues. The chain's CDR3 is CASSVSGGQETQYF. The CDR3 bases are TGTGCCAGCAGTGTATCGGGGGGGCAAGAGACCCAGTACTTC. The variable domain in full, completed from reference TRBV2 and TRBJ2-5, reads EPEVTQTPSHQVTQMGQEVILRCVPISNHLYFYWYRQILGQKVEFLVSFYNNEISEKSEIFDDQFSVERPDGSNFTLKIRSTKLEDSAMYFCASSVSGGQETQYFGPGTRLLVL.

This chain connects TRBV5-1 to TRBJ2-3; the D gene is possibly TRBD2 (5 bases). CDR1 is SGHRS and CDR2 is YFSETQ in the germline V gene. The germline V and J ends were trimmed by 4 bases and 3 bases, with 18 bases remaining between them. This CDR3 has 16 residues. CDR3 in DNA: TGCGCCAGCAGCCTGCTACGGGGAGCAGTGACAGATACGCAGTATTTT. Residues: CASSLLRGAVTDTQYF.

The rearrangement uses TRBV7-8 and TRBJ2-7, with 11 bases fitting TRBD1. The CDR3 runs 17 residues. V gave up 5 bases and J gave up 2 bases; unmatched junction bases: 11. Germline loops: CDR1 SGHVS, CDR2 FQNEAQ. The CDR3, as DNA: TGTGCCAGCAGCCCACTCCCGGGACAGGGGGACACCTACGAGCAGTACTTC. It encodes CASSPLPGQGDTYEQYF.

This chain joins TRBV25-1 and TRBJ2-7, with D tentatively TRBD2 (5 bases). CDR3 length: 10 residues. V lost 8 bases and J lost 4, with 6 bases in between. Per germline, CDR1 MGHDK and CDR2 SYGVNS. The CDR3 nucleotides read TGTGCCAGCGGGAGTTACGAGCAGTACTTC. As protein: CASGSYEQYF.

This chain joins TRBV21-1 and TRBJ1-1; the D call in the table, TRBD1, was not verified against the DNA. TRBV21-1 counts as a pseudogene. This CDR3 is 14 amino acids long. CDR3 residues: CASSSGQGNTEAFF. CDR3 coding DNA: TGTGCCAGCAGCTCGGGACAGGGCAACACTGAAGCTTTCTTT.

The gene calls are TRBV7-2 and TRBJ2-4, with D unclear. CDR3 length: 14 amino acids. Germline loops: CDR1 SGHTA, CDR2 FQGNSA. The V end lost 5 bases, the J end lost 9 bases, and 17 bases lay between the germline ends. In DNA form, the CDR3 reads TGTGCCAGCAGCCCCTCCGGGTATGATGTCATTCAGTACTTC. Translation: CASSPSGYDVIQYF.

This clone appeared a single time. The chain combines TRBV7-9 with TRBJ1-4; D is ambiguous. CDR3 length equals 15 residues. Germline CDR1 is SEHNR and CDR2 is FQNEAQ (reference sequence). V was clipped by 5 bases and J by 0 bases, with 10 bases between them. The DNA for the CDR3 is TGTGCCAGCAGCGAAACCCTGTCAACTAATGAAAAACTGTTTTTT. Translating it yields CASSETLSTNEKLFF.

The chain carries TRBV21-1 and TRBJ2-7. TRBV21-1 is shown as a pseudogene. The CDR3 has 12 residues. The CDR3 DNA reads TGTGCCAGCAGCAAAGACGGATACGAGCAGTACTTC. Amino acids: CASSKDGYEQYF.

The rearrangement uses TRBV7-9 and TRBJ2-7; D might be TRBD2 (6 bases). The germline V gene has CDR1 SEHNR and CDR2 FQNEAQ (reference sequence). The CDR3 consists of 12 residues. With 10 bases removed from V and 3 bases from J, the gap between germline ends came to 13 bases. The CDR3 region is CATGDRNYEQYF. CDR3 DNA sequence: TGTGCCACGGGGGACCGGAACTACGAGCAGTACTTC. The variable domain in full, completed from reference TRBV7-9 and TRBJ2-7, reads DTGVSQNPRHKITKRGQNVTFRCDPISEHNRLYWYRQTLGQGPEFLTYFQNEAQLEKSRLLSDRFSAERPKGSFSTLEIQRTEQGDSAMYLCATGDRNYEQYFGPGTRLTVT.

This clone showed up just a few times. This sample also contains other DNA sequences that code for the same CDR3. This chain uses TRBV27 with TRBJ2-1; D gene uncertain. V dropped 2 bases and J dropped 3 bases, with 5 bases sitting between them. The CDR3 contains 13 residues. CDR1 is MNHEY, CDR2 SMNVEV, per germline (reference sequence). CDR3: CASSLDGYNEQFF. The CDR3 DNA is TGTGCCAGCAGTTTAGACGGCTACAATGAGCAGTTCTTC.

The chain links TRBV5-6 to TRBJ2-7, with 12 bases matching TRBD2. The CDR3 sequence is 15 residues long. Germline CDR1 is SGHDT and CDR2 is YYEEEE. The V and J ends lost 4 bases and 1 base, in that order; junction bases with no gene match: 3. CDR3 region: CASSVTSGSSYEQYF. CDR3 bases: TGTGCCAGCAGCGTGACTAGCGGGAGTTCCTACGAGCAGTACTTC.